The rows below give T cell receptor beta chains drawn from one sample of a study of low-dose radiotherapy and immunotherapy resistance in tumors. TCRdb re-analysed the reads in MiXCR, keeping a single row per CDR3 protein. The sample lists about 71,000 distinct CDR3 sequences, 30% to 40% occurring once. Material: PBMCs, obtained before treatment. All receptors derive from a female donor with ovarian cancer. CDR3s include the opening cysteine and the closing phenylalanine or tryptophan. Each record gives: J gene, V gene, clone size, D gene, CDR3 length, CDR3 DNA, CDR3 protein. D genes are given only for firm matches. Only some rows state a clone size, as once, few, many or a class for expanded clones.

>TRBJ1-5|TRBV6-2/TRBV6-3|many|.|14
TGTGCCAGCAGTTACGTCGGGGGGCCCCTGGCCCAGCATTTT
CASSYVGGPLAQHF
>TRBJ2-7|TRBV7-2|many|TRBD2|16
TGTGCCAGCAGCTTAGAATTGGGGGGAGGGTTGGTCGAGCAGTACTTC
CASSLELGGGLVEQYF
>TRBJ1-1|TRBV6-2/TRBV6-3|.|.|21
.
CASTNQTSMYLCATKTGEAFF
>TRBJ2-3|TRBV28|.|.|14
TGTGCCAGCAGCCAATTAACTAGCACAGATACGCAGTATTTT
CASSQLTSTDTQYF
>TRBJ2-1|TRBV5-1|.|TRBD2|14
TGCGCCAGCGAAGCTAGCGGGAGTGCCCATGAGCAGTTCTTC
CASEASGSAHEQFF
>TRBJ2-1|TRBV6-2/TRBV6-3|many|TRBD1|14
TGTGCCAGCAGATCGACAGGGGGGAACGATGAGCAGTTCTTC
CASRSTGGNDEQFF
>TRBJ2-5|TRBV29-1|many|TRBD1|12
TGCAGCGAGAGACAGGGGCGTGAGACCCAGTACTTC
CSERQGRETQYF
>TRBJ2-7|TRBV28|few|.|14
TGTGCCAGCAGTCCAATGGGGTCCCACTACGAGCAGTACTTC
CASSPMGSHYEQYF
>TRBJ2-5|TRBV5-8|.|TRBD2|17
TGTGCCAGCAGCTTCCTTCCCAGCGGGGGGGCCGCGGAGACCCAGTACTTC
CASSFLPSGGAAETQYF
>TRBJ1-1|TRBV5-1|.|.|15
TGCGCCAACAGCTTGGCCGGGGGACAGAACACTGAAGCTTTCTTT
CANSLAGGQNTEAFF
>TRBJ2-5|TRBV9|.|TRBD2|15
TGTGCCAGCAGCTATAGCGGGAGGGCCCCAGAGACCCAGTACTTC
CASSYSGRAPETQYF
>TRBJ2-5|TRBV5-1|few|TRBD1|14
TGCGCCAGCAGCCGGGACAGGGGGCGAGAGACCCAGTACTTC
CASSRDRGRETQYF
>TRBJ2-7|TRBV15|many|.|14
TGTGCCACCAGGTTCCGAGCAAATGCCTACGAGCAGTACTTC
CATRFRANAYEQYF
>TRBJ2-7|TRBV20-1|many|TRBD2|18
TGCAGTGCTACCACACCCTCCTTGGCGGGAGGGCCAAGGGACGAGCAGTACTTC
CSATTPSLAGGPRDEQYF
>TRBJ1-3|TRBV28|many|.|15
TGTGCCAGCAGTTTATCGGCAGGCCGTGGAAACACCATATATTTT
CASSLSAGRGNTIYF
>TRBJ1-6|TRBV7-8|many|.|14
TGTGCCAGCAGCTTGGGGGGACTGGATTCACCCCTCCACTTT
CASSLGGLDSPLHF
>TRBJ1-1|TRBV11-2|.|.|15
TGTGCCAGCAGCTCAAGCAGGGGAGGGACCACTGAAGCTTTCTTT
CASSSSRGGTTEAFF
>TRBJ1-5|TRBV6-2/TRBV6-3|many|TRBD1|14
TGTGCCAGCAGCACAGGGGGCCCCAGGCAGCCCCAGCATTTT
CASSTGGPRQPQHF
>TRBJ1-6|TRBV7-9|many|.|15
TGTGCCAGCAGCTTCGGGAACCTATATAATTCACCCCTCCACTTT
CASSFGNLYNSPLHF
>TRBJ2-2|TRBV9|many|.|19
TGTGCCAGCAGCGTCGGAGGGGGCCCTTCGTTCGCGAACACCGGGGAGCTGTTTTTT
CASSVGGGPSFANTGELFF
>TRBJ2-1|TRBV7-3|.|.|14
TGTGCCAGCAGCGGTCCAGGGGATTACAATGAGCAGTTCTTC
CASSGPGDYNEQFF
>TRBJ2-1|TRBV28|.|TRBD1|13
TGTGCCAGCGCCGGGACAGCCTACAATGAGCAGTTCTTC
CASAGTAYNEQFF
>TRBJ1-2|TRBV28|many|.|18
TGTGCCAGCAGCTCCACCCGGGACCGCTCTCGTGGGGGCTATGGCTACACCTTC
CASSSTRDRSRGGYGYTF
>TRBJ2-7|TRBV6-2/TRBV6-3|many|.|17
TGTGCCAGCAGTTACTCCCTTAACACAAGATACTCCTACGAGCAGTACTTC
CASSYSLNTRYSYEQYF
>TRBJ2-2|TRBV23-1|.|.|17
.
CASSQPGQGAHRGAVFF
>TRBJ2-2|TRBV27|many|.|15
TGTGCCAGCAGTTTATCCACAGGGTTCGCCGGGGAGCTGTTTTTT
CASSLSTGFAGELFF
>TRBJ1-1|TRBV6-2/TRBV6-3|many|TRBD1|13
TGTGCCAGCAAAAACACAGGGGGGACTGAAGCTTTCTTT
CASKNTGGTEAFF
>TRBJ2-3|TRBV20-1|many|TRBD2|17
TGCAGTGCCCGATTTCGTATACTAGCGGGGCTCACAGATACGCAGTATTTT
CSARFRILAGLTDTQYF